This T cell receptor (beta chain) was obtained from a study of blood T cell repertoires in COVID-19. The data were produced by immunoSEQ multiplex PCR, yet TCRdb's version contains in-frame clones alone and is incomplete. The sample records 250,000 or so clones, around 90% being singletons. The specimen sequenced was peripheral blood. The clonotype was recovered from a woman aged 55 to 70 with COVID-19, enrolled during active disease.

CDR3 in amino acids: CASKDSQNTEAFF. CDR3 nucleotides: TGCGCCAGCAAGGACTCCCAGAACACTGAAGCTTTCTTT. The rearrangement joins TRBV4-3 to TRBJ1-1; D is undetermined. The V gene lost 7 bases and the J gene lost 1 base, with 10 bases spanning the gap. The germline gives CDR1 LGHNA, CDR2 YSLEER. The CDR3 is 13 residues long.